This TCR beta chain came from a study of CD8 T cells in ankylosing spondylitis. Making the TCR beta libraries involved quantitative 5'-RACE with molecular barcodes. TCRdb re-called the 5' RACE reads through MiXCR, storing one row per CDR3 protein. Of 400,000 to 450,000 distinct CDR3 sequences listed, 15% to 20% were seen once; the top ten hold just over 1%. Study-level findings and limits: Disease-linked clones reportedly concentrated significantly in matched ankylosing spondylitis synovial fluid. Some motif variants were previously reported in reactive arthritis synovial fluid and blood. Ankylosing spondylitis blood appeared to be characterized by a TCR beta motif of fewer than ten highly homologous variants. Disease-linked clones had a CD8+ phenotype and relatively low frequency in peripheral blood.

Details on this clonotype: Its antigen is still unknown.

The receptor was isolated from a male donor with ankylosing spondylitis. The sample comprised blood, either unsorted or a sorted T cell fraction (not recorded which).

This chain's CDR3 is CSAKAGGSSYNEQFF. The CDR3 DNA reads as TGCAGTGCTAAAGCGGGGGGGAGCTCCTACAATGAGCAGTTCTTC. The chain is built from TRBV20-1 and TRBJ2-1, with 10 bases lining up with TRBD2. Trimming cost V 4 bases and J 0 bases; bases outside gene matches: 3. The CDR3 loop spans 15 amino acids. Looked up from germline, CDR1 is DFQATT and CDR2 is SNEGSKA (reference sequence).